One and the same sample provided the 2 T cell receptor beta chains below, sequenced in a study of cytomegalovirus exposure and HLA in healthy donors. 13 Jbeta primers and 60 Vbeta primers were used for the PCR. The repertoire was sequenced with immunoSEQ multiplex PCR; TCRdb's copy has only in-frame clones and lacks some. The sample comprises about 170,000 clones, 80% of which are singletons, and more than 5.5% rests with the top ten. Input material: PBMCs. These receptors were collected from a young man in good health and CMV-seropositive.

The genes are TRBV28 and TRBJ2-7; 10 bases match TRBD2. Germline lookup yields CDR1 MDHEN and CDR2 SYDVKM. The CDR3 runs to 14 residues. Germline trimming cut 6 bases from V and 5 bases from J; bases unmatched to any gene: 7. The CDR3 DNA is TGTGCCAGCAGAGCTAGCGGGAGATCCCACGAGCAGTACTTC. Translated: CASRASGRSHEQYF.

The chain recombines TRBV5-1 with TRBJ2-3; D remains ambiguous. This CDR3 comprises 14 residues. Germline CDR1 reads SGHRS; CDR2 reads YFSETQ. Trimming shortened V by 4 bases and J by 1 base, and 10 bases separated the two germline ends. CDR3 bases: TGCGCCAGCAGCCCCGCCCCGGGCACAGATACGCAGTATTTT. Residues: CASSPAPGTDTQYF.